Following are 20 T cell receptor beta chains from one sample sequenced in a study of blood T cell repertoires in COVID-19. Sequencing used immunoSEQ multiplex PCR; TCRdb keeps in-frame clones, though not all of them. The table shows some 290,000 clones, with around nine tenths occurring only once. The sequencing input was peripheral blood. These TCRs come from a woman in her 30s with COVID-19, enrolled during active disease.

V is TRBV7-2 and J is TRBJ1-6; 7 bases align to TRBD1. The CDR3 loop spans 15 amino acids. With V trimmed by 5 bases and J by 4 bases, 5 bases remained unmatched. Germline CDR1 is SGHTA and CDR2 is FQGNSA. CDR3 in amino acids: CASSPGTAYNSPLHF. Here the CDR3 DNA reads TGTGCCAGCAGCCCAGGGACAGCTTATAATTCACCCCTCCACTTT.

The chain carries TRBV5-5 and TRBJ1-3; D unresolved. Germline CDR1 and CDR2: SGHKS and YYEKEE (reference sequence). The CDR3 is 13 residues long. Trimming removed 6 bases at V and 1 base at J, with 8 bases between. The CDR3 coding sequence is TGTGCCAGCACCTCGTTTTCTGGAAACACCATATATTTT. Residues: CASTSFSGNTIYF.

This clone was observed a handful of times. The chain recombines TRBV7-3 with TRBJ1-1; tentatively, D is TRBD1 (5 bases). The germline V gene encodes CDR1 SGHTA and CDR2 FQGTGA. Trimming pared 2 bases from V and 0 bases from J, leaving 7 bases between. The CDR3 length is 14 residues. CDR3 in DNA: TGTGCCAGCAGCTTAGTACAGGTGAACACTGAAGCTTTCTTT. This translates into CASSLVQVNTEAFF.

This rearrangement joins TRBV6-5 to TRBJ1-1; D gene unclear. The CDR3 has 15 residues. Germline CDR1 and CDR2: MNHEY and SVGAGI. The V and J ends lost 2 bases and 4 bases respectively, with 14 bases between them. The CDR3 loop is CASSYMVVGSTEAFF. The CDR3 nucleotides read TGTGCCAGCAGTTACATGGTCGTCGGGAGCACTGAAGCTTTCTTT.

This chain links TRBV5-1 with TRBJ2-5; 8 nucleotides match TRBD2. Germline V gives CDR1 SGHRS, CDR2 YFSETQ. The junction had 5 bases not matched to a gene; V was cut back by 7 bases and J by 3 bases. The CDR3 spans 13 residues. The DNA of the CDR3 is TGCGCCAGCCAGCGGGAGATAAAAGAGACCCAGTACTTC. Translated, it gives CASQREIKETQYF.

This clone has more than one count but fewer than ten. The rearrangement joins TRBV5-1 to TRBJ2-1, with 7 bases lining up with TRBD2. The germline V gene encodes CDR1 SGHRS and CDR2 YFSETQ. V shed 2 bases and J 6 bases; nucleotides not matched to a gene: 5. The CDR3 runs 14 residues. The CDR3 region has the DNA TGCGCCAGCAGCTTACAGGTAGCGGGCAATGAGCAGTTCTTC. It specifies CASSLQVAGNEQFF. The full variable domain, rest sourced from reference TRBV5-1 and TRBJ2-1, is KAGVTQTPRYLIKTRGQQVTLSCSPISGHRSVSWYQQTPGQGLQFLFEYFSETQRNKGNFPGRFSGRQFSNSRSEMNVSTLELGDSALYLCASSLQVAGNEQFFGPGTRLTVL.

In DNA, the CDR3 is TGTGCCAGCGCCCTGAGGCAGGGGATATATGGCTACACCTTC. Its translation is CASALRQGIYGYTF. The rearrangement uses TRBV7-8 and TRBJ1-2, with D possibly being TRBD1 (6 bases). Germline V gene sequence: CDR1 SGHVS, CDR2 FQNEAQ. V was pared by 8 bases and J by 5 bases, with 18 bases between. This CDR3 is built from 14 residues.

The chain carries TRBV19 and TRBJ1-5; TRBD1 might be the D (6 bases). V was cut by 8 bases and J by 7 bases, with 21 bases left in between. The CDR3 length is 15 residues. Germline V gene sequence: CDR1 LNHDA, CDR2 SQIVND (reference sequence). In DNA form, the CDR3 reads TGTGCCAGTCGTACCTGGGGGCAGGTTGAGCAGCCCCAGCATTTT. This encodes CASRTWGQVEQPQHF.

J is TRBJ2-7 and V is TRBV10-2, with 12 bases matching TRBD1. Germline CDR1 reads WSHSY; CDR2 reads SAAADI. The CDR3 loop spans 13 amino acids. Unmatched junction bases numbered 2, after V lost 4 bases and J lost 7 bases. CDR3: CASSGDRGQEQYF. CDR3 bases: TGCGCCAGCAGTGGGGACAGGGGGCAAGAGCAGTACTTC.

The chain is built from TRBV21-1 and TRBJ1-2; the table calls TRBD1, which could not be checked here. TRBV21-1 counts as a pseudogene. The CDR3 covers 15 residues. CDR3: CASSKDHSPNYGYTF. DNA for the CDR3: TGTGCCAGCAGCAAAGATCACAGTCCTAACTATGGCTACACCTTC.

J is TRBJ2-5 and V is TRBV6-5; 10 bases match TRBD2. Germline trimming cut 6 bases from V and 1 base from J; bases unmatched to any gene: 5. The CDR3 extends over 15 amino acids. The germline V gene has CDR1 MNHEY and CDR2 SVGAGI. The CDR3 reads CASRGLAGVQETQYF. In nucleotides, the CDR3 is TGTGCCAGCAGGGGGCTAGCGGGAGTCCAAGAGACCCAGTACTTC.

The CDR3 region is CASSRGREREQYF. The CDR3 DNA reads as TGTGCCAGCAGCAGGGGGCGGGAACGCGAGCAGTACTTC. The rearrangement joins TRBV6-5 to TRBJ2-7, with 8 bases lining up with TRBD1. The CDR3 is 13 amino acids. The V gene's germline CDR1 is MNHEY and CDR2 SVGAGI. V gave up 6 bases and J gave up 6 bases; unmatched junction bases: 7.

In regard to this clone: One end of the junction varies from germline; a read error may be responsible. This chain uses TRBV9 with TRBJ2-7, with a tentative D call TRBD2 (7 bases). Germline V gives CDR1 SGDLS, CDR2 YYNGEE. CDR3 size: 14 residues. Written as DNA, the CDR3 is TGTGCCAGCAGCGTAAGGGGGGGCTCCCACGAGCAGTACTTC. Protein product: CASSVRGGSHEQYF.

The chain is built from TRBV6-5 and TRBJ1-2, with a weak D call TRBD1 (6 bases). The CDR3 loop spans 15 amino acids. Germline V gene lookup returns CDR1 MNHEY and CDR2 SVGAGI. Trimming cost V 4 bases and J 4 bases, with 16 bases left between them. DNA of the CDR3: TGTGCCAGCAGTTCGTTCGGGACACAGGTCTATGGCTACACCTTC. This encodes CASSSFGTQVYGYTF.

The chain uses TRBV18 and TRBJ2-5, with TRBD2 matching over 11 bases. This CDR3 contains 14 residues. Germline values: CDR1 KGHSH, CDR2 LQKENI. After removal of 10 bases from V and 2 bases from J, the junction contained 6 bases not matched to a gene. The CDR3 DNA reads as TGTGCCACCAGACTAGCGGGGCAACAAGAGACCCAGTACTTC. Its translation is CATRLAGQQETQYF.

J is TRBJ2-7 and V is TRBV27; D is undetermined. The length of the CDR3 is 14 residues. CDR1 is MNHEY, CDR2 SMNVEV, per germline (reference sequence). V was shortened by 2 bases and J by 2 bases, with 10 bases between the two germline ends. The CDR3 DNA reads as TGTGCCAGCAGTTTAACCCCAGACACCTACGAGCAGTACTTC. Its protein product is CASSLTPDTYEQYF.

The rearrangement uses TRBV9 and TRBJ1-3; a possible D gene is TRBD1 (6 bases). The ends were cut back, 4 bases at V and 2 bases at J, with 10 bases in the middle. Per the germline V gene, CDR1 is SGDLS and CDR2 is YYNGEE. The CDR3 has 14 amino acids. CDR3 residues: CASSPRTAGNTIYF. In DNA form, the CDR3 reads TGTGCCAGCAGCCCGCGGACAGCTGGAAACACCATATATTTT.

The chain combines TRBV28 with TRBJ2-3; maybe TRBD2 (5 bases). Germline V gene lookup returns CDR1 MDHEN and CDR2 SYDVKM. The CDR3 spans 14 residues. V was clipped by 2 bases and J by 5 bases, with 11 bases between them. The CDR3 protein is CASSLTGSLDTQYF. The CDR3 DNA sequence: TGTGCCAGCAGTTTAACGGGAAGCCTAGATACGCAGTATTTT.

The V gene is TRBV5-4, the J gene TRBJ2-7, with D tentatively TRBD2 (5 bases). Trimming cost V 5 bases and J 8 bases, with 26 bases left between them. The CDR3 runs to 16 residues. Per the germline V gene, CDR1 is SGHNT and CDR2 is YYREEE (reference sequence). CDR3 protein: CASSNGVSPEITKQYF. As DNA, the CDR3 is TGTGCCAGCAGTAACGGGGTGAGTCCGGAGATTACGAAGCAGTACTTC.

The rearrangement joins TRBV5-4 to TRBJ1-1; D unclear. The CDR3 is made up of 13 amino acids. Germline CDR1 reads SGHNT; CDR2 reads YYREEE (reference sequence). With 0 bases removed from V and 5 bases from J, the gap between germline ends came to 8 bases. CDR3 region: CASSLGLVTEAFF. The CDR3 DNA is TGTGCCAGCAGCTTGGGGTTAGTTACTGAAGCTTTCTTT.